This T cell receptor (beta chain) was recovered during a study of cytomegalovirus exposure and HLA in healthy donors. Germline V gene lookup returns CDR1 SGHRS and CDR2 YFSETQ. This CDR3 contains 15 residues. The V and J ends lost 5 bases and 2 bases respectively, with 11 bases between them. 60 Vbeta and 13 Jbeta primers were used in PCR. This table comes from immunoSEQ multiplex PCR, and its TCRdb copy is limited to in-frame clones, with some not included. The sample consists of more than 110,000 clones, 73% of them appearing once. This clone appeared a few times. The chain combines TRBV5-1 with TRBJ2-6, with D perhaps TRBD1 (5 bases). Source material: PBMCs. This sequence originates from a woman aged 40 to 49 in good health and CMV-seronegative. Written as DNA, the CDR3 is TGCGCCAGCAGTATAGACAGTCCTGGGGCCAACGTCCTGACTTTC. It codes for CASSIDSPGANVLTF.